This TCR beta chain was captured by sequencing in a study of cytomegalovirus exposure and HLA in healthy donors. In the case of this clone: Its antigen is undetermined.

Germline CDR1 and CDR2: MNHEY and SVGAGI. The V gene lost 7 bases and the J gene lost 1 base, with 11 bases spanning the gap. CDR3 length: 13 amino acids. Every donor was a healthy person donating bone marrow. 13 Jbeta primers and 60 Vbeta primers were used for the PCR. Libraries were prepared by immunoSEQ multiplex PCR; TCRdb keeps only in-frame clonotypes and omits some of them. The sample carries 160,000 or so clones, about 80% recorded once. The study's findings and limits: Several of the most significant clusters appeared, in a later analysis, to be linked to common viral pathogens. Association of a missense DCLRE1C variant with TCR beta V- and J-gene trimming was reported in a later analysis.

The sequence was collected from a woman aged 45-65 years in good health and CMV-seropositive. The source material was PBMCs. The chain is built from TRBV6-5 and TRBJ2-7; D may be TRBD2 (6 bases). This CDR3 reads CASTGTSSYEQYF. As DNA, the CDR3 is TGTGCCAGCACCGGGACTTCATCCTACGAGCAGTACTTC.